This entry lists 24 T cell receptor beta chains sequenced from one sample in a study of blood T cell repertoires in COVID-19. Method: immunoSEQ multiplex PCR; TCRdb's copy keeps in-frame clones and lacks some. The sample includes around 240,000 clones, roughly 83% of them seen just once. The sequencing input was PBMCs or T cells enriched from blood (not recorded which). These receptors were collected from a woman between 50 and 59 years old who had recovered from COVID-19.

The J gene is TRBJ1-1, the V gene TRBV6-5; TRBD1 might be the D (6 bases). This CDR3 has 13 amino acids. The V gene's germline CDR1 is MNHEY and CDR2 SVGAGI. The V end lost 1 base, the J end lost 11 bases, and 14 bases lay between the germline ends. This CDR3 is CASSYFGQQKAFF. CDR3 coding DNA: TGTGCCAGCAGTTACTTCGGACAGCAGAAGGCTTTCTTT.

The chain links TRBV29-1 to TRBJ2-3; D is possibly TRBD2 (5 bases). CDR1 is SQVTM and CDR2 is ANQGSEA in the germline V gene. The CDR3 is 13 residues long. V dropped 1 base and J dropped 2 bases, with 7 bases sitting between them. The DNA for the CDR3 is TGCAGCGTTGAAGGGGGAGCCACAGATACGCAGTATTTT. Encoded protein: CSVEGGATDTQYF.

The chain is built from TRBV28 and TRBJ1-5, with 9 bases matching TRBD1. The CDR3 has 15 amino acids. Trimming removed 6 bases from V and 1 base from J; junction bases left unmatched: 4. Germline assignment: CDR1 MDHEN and CDR2 SYDVKM. In DNA form, the CDR3 reads TGTGCCAGCAGACCGGGACAGGGAAGCAATCAGCCCCAGCATTTT. It specifies CASRPGQGSNQPQHF. The whole variable domain, filled in from reference TRBV28 and TRBJ1-5, reads DVKVTQSSRYLVKRTGEKVFLECVQDMDHENMFWYRQDPGLGLRLIYFSYDVKMKEKGDIPEGYSVSREKKERFSLILESASTNQTSMYLCASRPGQGSNQPQHFGDGTRLSIL.

This clone was seen a few times. The chain recombines TRBV5-5 with TRBJ1-1, with D maybe TRBD1 (5 bases). The V and J ends lost 4 bases and 5 bases respectively, with 12 bases between them. The germline CDR1 and CDR2 sequences are SGHKS and YYEKEE (reference sequence). The length of the CDR3 is 13 residues. The CDR3 DNA follows: TGTGCCAGCAGCAGCAGGGATGGAACTGAAGCTTTCTTT. Its protein is CASSSRDGTEAFF.

This chain joins TRBV7-6 and TRBJ2-3; 11 nucleotides match TRBD2. CDR1 is SGHVS and CDR2 is FNYEAQ in the germline V gene. Trimming at V came to 0 bases and at J to 2 bases, leaving 4 bases not matched to a gene. The CDR3 length is 17 residues. The CDR3 nucleotides read TGTGCCAGCAGCTTAGCGTTAGCGGGGGGGCTCACAGATACGCAGTATTTT. It translates to CASSLALAGGLTDTQYF. Using reference TRBV7-6 and TRBJ2-3 for the parts outside the CDR3, the full variable domain is GAGVSQSPRYKVTKRGQDVALRCDPISGHVSLYWYRQALGQGPEFLTYFNYEAQQDKSGLPNDRFSAERPEGSISTLTIQRTEQRDSAMYRCASSLALAGGLTDTQYFGPGTRLTVL.

The chain employs TRBV2 and TRBJ2-5, with TRBD1 identical over 9 bases. Trimming took 7 bases from V and 1 from J; bases not matched to a gene: 4. Germline V gene sequence: CDR1 SNHLY, CDR2 FYNNEI. The CDR3 consists of 14 residues. This chain's CDR3 is CASTKDRGQETQYF. CDR3 sequence (DNA): TGTGCCAGCACCAAGGACAGGGGCCAAGAGACCCAGTACTTC.

V is TRBV6-6 and J is TRBJ2-3, with 7 bases that match TRBD2. V lost 6 bases, J lost 5 bases, and 8 bases stayed unmatched. Per germline, CDR1 MNHNY and CDR2 SVGAGI (reference sequence). This CDR3 has 14 residues. The CDR3 protein is CASSRTRGKDTQYF. The CDR3 DNA reads TGTGCCAGCAGCAGGACTAGAGGGAAAGATACGCAGTATTTT.

Written as DNA, the CDR3 is TGTGCCAGCAGTTCTCCCGGACAGGGGGCTTATGGCTACACCTTC. This sequence encodes CASSSPGQGAYGYTF. This chain connects TRBV27 to TRBJ1-2; 11 nucleotides agree with TRBD1. With V trimmed by 4 bases and J by 5 bases, 6 bases remained unmatched. Germline assignment: CDR1 MNHEY and CDR2 SMNVEV (reference sequence). This CDR3 is built from 15 residues.

This chain links TRBV15 with TRBJ2-1, with D perhaps TRBD2 (7 bases). Germline CDR1 reads LNHNV; CDR2 reads YYDKDF (reference sequence). This CDR3 comprises 13 residues. Trimming left V 0 bases short and J 9 bases short, with 9 bases between. In nucleotides, the CDR3 is TGTGCCACCAGCAGAGATGGGGGGGCTGAGCAGTTCTTC. Its translation: CATSRDGGAEQFF.

In its sample, this clone was seen many times. The V gene is TRBV13, the J gene TRBJ1-2; perhaps TRBD1 as D (6 bases). The CDR3 extends over 13 amino acids. Germline V gene lookup returns CDR1 PRHDT and CDR2 FYEKMQ (reference sequence). Trimming removed 5 bases at V and 7 bases at J, with 14 bases between. The CDR3 DNA reads as TGTGCCAGCAGCATCGGGACATTTGTTGGCTACACCTTC. This gives the protein CASSIGTFVGYTF.

This sequence joins TRBV24-1 and TRBJ2-1; 12 bases align to TRBD2. This CDR3 comprises 17 residues. V gave up 7 bases and J gave up 0 bases; unmatched junction bases: 6. CDR1 KGHDR and CDR2 SFDVKD come from the germline V gene. In DNA form, the CDR3 reads TGTGCCACCAGCTACTCTAGCGGGAGGGCCTCCTACAATGAGCAGTTCTTC. This codes for CATSYSSGRASYNEQFF.

This clone was found once. This rearrangement joins TRBV5-1 to TRBJ2-5; 7 bases line up with TRBD1. CDR1 is SGHRS and CDR2 is YFSETQ in the germline V gene. CDR3 size: 14 residues. Unmatched junction bases numbered 7, after V lost 4 bases and J lost 4 bases. This chain's CDR3 is CASSALTGRETQYF. In DNA, the CDR3 is TGCGCCAGCAGCGCCCTGACAGGGAGAGAGACCCAGTACTTC.

The chain employs TRBV7-2 and TRBJ1-5; no reliable D call. Trimming removed 0 bases from V and 0 bases from J, with 6 bases in between. CDR3 length equals 15 residues. Germline V CDR1 and CDR2: SGHTA, FQGNSA. The CDR3 DNA reads TGTGCCAGCAGCTTAGCGCCAGTTAGCAATCAGCCCCAGCATTTT. Protein: CASSLAPVSNQPQHF.

The chain combines TRBV5-4 with TRBJ1-1; tentatively, D is TRBD1 (6 bases). Trimming pared 2 bases from V and 0 bases from J, leaving 14 bases between. In germline, CDR1 is SGHNT, CDR2 YYREEE (reference sequence). The CDR3 sequence is 16 residues long. This CDR3 is CASSFPQGNMNTEAFF. The CDR3 DNA follows: TGTGCCAGCAGCTTCCCGCAGGGGAACATGAACACTGAAGCTTTCTTT.

This sequence joins TRBV13 and TRBJ2-3, with no clear D. V shed 5 bases and J shed 5 bases, with 8 bases lying between them. Germline V gives CDR1 PRHDT, CDR2 FYEKMQ (reference sequence). The CDR3 runs to 12 residues. CDR3 in amino acids: CASSRVLDTQYF. As DNA, the CDR3 is TGTGCCAGCAGCCGGGTTCTAGATACGCAGTATTTT.

The count of this clone is one. The rearrangement joins TRBV10-3 to TRBJ2-1, with a possible D match to TRBD2 (6 bases). CDR1 is ENHRY, CDR2 SYGVKD, per germline. The CDR3 length is 16 residues. V was clipped by 4 bases and J by 0 bases, with 13 bases between them. For the CDR3, the DNA is TGTGCCATCAGTGGAATAGCGGAGAGCTCCTACAATGAGCAGTTCTTC. Protein product: CAISGIAESSYNEQFF.

This chain connects TRBV11-2 to TRBJ2-1; 11 bases fit TRBD2. Germline V CDR1 and CDR2: SGHAT, FQNNGV. After removal of 4 bases from V and 7 bases from J, the junction contained 6 bases not matched to a gene. This CDR3 is built from 15 residues. The CDR3 region has the DNA TGTGCCAGCAGCTCGGGGACTAGCGGTGCGAATGAGCAGTTCTTC. Translating gives CASSSGTSGANEQFF.

The table lists this clone with a few counts. V usage is TRBV19 and J usage is TRBJ1-5, with D maybe TRBD1 (5 bases). CDR1 LNHDA and CDR2 SQIVND come from the germline V gene (reference sequence). V was shortened by 6 bases and J by 0 bases, with 9 bases between the two germline ends. The CDR3 covers 14 residues. In DNA form, the CDR3 reads TGTGCCAGTAGGACCAGGGTTAGCAATCAGCCCCAGCATTTT. Amino acid sequence: CASRTRVSNQPQHF.

This chain links TRBV5-5 with TRBJ1-2; D is unresolved. From germline, CDR1 is SGHKS and CDR2 YYEKEE (reference sequence). The V gene lost 0 bases and the J gene lost 5 bases, with 14 bases spanning the gap. This CDR3 contains 15 residues. The CDR3 nucleotides are TGTGCCAGCAGCTTGGGGACTGAGAGATATTATGGCTACACCTTC. As protein: CASSLGTERYYGYTF.

The chain joins TRBV6-4 to TRBJ2-1; TRBD2 matches 8 bases. With V trimmed by 2 bases and J by 3 bases, 3 bases remained unmatched. Germline-derived CDR1 and CDR2 are MRHNA and SNTAGT. CDR3 size: 15 residues. The CDR3 DNA sequence: TGTGCCAGCAGTGACCTAGCGGGTCGCTACAATGAGCAGTTCTTC. It translates to CASSDLAGRYNEQFF.

This rearrangement joins TRBV9 to TRBJ2-7; possibly TRBD2 for D (6 bases). CDR3 length equals 14 residues. V shed 2 bases and J shed 4 bases, with 13 bases lying between them. Germline CDR1 SGDLS, CDR2 YYNGEE. The CDR3 loop is CASSVGQRVYEQYF. As DNA, the CDR3 is TGTGCCAGCAGCGTCGGCCAGCGGGTTTACGAGCAGTACTTC. Filled out from reference TRBV9 and TRBJ2-7, the complete variable domain reads DSGVTQTPKHLITATGQRVTLRCSPRSGDLSVYWYQQSLDQGLQFLIQYYNGEERAKGNILERFSAQQFPDLHSELNLSSLELGDSALYFCASSVGQRVYEQYFGPGTRLTVT.

The chain has TRBV2 and TRBJ1-6, with D possibly being TRBD1 (5 bases). V dropped 8 bases and J dropped 7 bases, with 9 bases sitting between them. Germline lookup yields CDR1 SNHLY and CDR2 FYNNEI. The CDR3 contains 12 residues. In DNA, the CDR3 is TGTGCCAGCTCAGGGAACAATTCACCCCTCCACTTT. Its translation: CASSGNNSPLHF.

This clone was detected once. This sequence joins TRBV5-4 and TRBJ2-7; 15 bases line up with TRBD2. Germline V CDR1 and CDR2: SGHNT, YYREEE (reference sequence). V trimming: 4 bases; J trimming: 0 bases; junction bases outside the gene matches: 5. The CDR3 length is 17 residues. CDR3 region: CASSVGLAGGPSYEQYF. The DNA of the CDR3 is TGTGCCAGCAGCGTGGGACTAGCGGGAGGTCCCTCCTACGAGCAGTACTTC.

This clone appeared once. V and J are TRBV15 and TRBJ2-7, with D unclear. CDR3 length equals 14 residues. Trimming removed 0 bases at V and 3 bases at J, with 9 bases between. CDR1 and CDR2 (germline): LNHNV, YYDKDF (reference sequence). Written as DNA, the CDR3 is TGTGCCACCAGCAGAGATCGGTTTCTCTACGAGCAGTACTTC. Protein sequence: CATSRDRFLYEQYF.